This T cell receptor beta chain stems from a study of cytomegalovirus exposure and HLA in healthy donors. The study drew the donors from its approximately 110-subject validation cohort, separate from the approximately 700-subject first cohort. Here immunoSEQ multiplex PCR was the method, and the copy in TCRdb shows in-frame clones only, minus some. The profile covers about 64,000 clones, with around 88% appearing a single time and around 1.8% taken by the ten largest. V gave up 3 bases and J gave up 4 bases, with 13 bases separating them. The CDR3 is 14 residues long. Germline CDR1 reads SGDLS; CDR2 reads YYNGEE.

The sample consisted of PBMCs. The J gene is TRBJ1-2, the V gene TRBV9; weak D call: TRBD1 (5 bases). This clonotype was obtained from a woman aged 18-29 years in good health and CMV-seronegative. The CDR3 here is CASSAWGGTYGYTF. Written as DNA, the CDR3 is TGTGCCAGCAGCGCTTGGGGGGGGACCTATGGCTACACCTTC.